The 17 T cell receptor beta chains reported below all come from one sample, sequenced in a study of Ad26.COV2.S vaccination and SARS-CoV-2 variants. The treatment here: over 15 received Ad26.COV2.S at low or high dose, single or two shots; roughly 5 received placebo; per-sample allocation not given. Samples analyzed were those drawn on day 63 after the first vaccine or placebo injection. This table comes from immunoSEQ multiplex PCR, and its TCRdb copy is limited to in-frame clones, with some not included. Altogether roughly 300,000 clones are present, approximately 86% being singletons, with the ten largest covering about 10%. The sequencing here drew on peripheral blood, taken in a trial of Ad26.COV2.S vaccine versus placebo. These receptors came from a person between 18 and 60 years old who received the Ad26.COV2.S COVID-19 vaccine or a placebo.

This chain uses TRBV27 with TRBJ2-3, with a weak D call TRBD2 (6 bases). The germline V and J ends were trimmed by 4 bases and 3 bases, with 20 bases remaining between them. Per the germline V gene, CDR1 is MNHEY and CDR2 is SMNVEV (reference sequence). This CDR3 has 17 amino acids. The CDR3 nucleotides are TGTGCCAGCAGTTCCTTCGGGCCGGCCGGGACTACAGATACGCAGTATTTT. Encoded protein: CASSSFGPAGTTDTQYF.

The chain recombines TRBV28 with TRBJ1-2; D is uncertain. The CDR3 has 17 residues. Germline CDR1 is MDHEN and CDR2 is SYDVKM. Trimming stripped 4 bases from V and 5 bases from J, with 23 bases between. CDR3 DNA sequence: TGTGCCAGCAGTTCCCCCGGGCAGGCGGGAGGGATATATGGCTACACCTTC. It codes for CASSSPGQAGGIYGYTF.

The rearrangement links TRBV14 to TRBJ2-4; possibly TRBD2 for D (5 bases). Trimming cost V 3 bases and J 4 bases, with 13 bases left between them. The CDR3 runs 15 residues. Looked up from germline, CDR1 is SGHDN and CDR2 is FVKESK. CDR3 in DNA: TGTGCCAGCAGCCAGAATTTTGGGAGTAAAAACATTCAGTACTTC. Its protein is CASSQNFGSKNIQYF.

The V call is TRBV7-9, the J call TRBJ2-1; possible D gene TRBD2, 6 bases. This CDR3 region has 12 residues. From germline, CDR1 is SEHNR and CDR2 FQNEAQ (reference sequence). V was clipped by 8 bases and J by 5 bases, with 10 bases between them. The CDR3 loop reads CASRGLNNEQFF. For the CDR3, the DNA is TGTGCCAGCCGGGGACTTAACAATGAGCAGTTCTTC.

The chain has TRBV2 and TRBJ1-1; D is unresolved. V lost 4 bases to trimming and J lost 1 base, with 7 bases between them. Germline V gene sequence: CDR1 SNHLY, CDR2 FYNNEI. The CDR3 is 13 residues long. The CDR3 nucleotides read TGTGCCAGCAGTGGGTTGGAGAACACTGAAGCTTTCTTT. Protein sequence: CASSGLENTEAFF.

The V call is TRBV10-3, the J call TRBJ1-1, with D hard to call. Deletions cut 2 bases from V and 1 base from J, with 14 bases between. Germline CDR1 ENHRY, CDR2 SYGVKD. The CDR3 runs 16 residues. The CDR3 is CAISEGGERQNTEAFF. Here the CDR3 DNA reads TGTGCCATCAGTGAGGGCGGAGAGAGACAGAACACTGAAGCTTTCTTT.

V is TRBV19 and J is TRBJ1-2; TRBD1 matches at 8 bases. J gave up 0 bases and V 1 base, and 13 bases lay outside the gene matches. Germline-derived CDR1 and CDR2 are LNHDA and SQIVND (reference sequence). The CDR3 runs 19 residues. The CDR3: CASSIVARGPELTNYGYTF. The CDR3 bases are TGTGCCAGTAGTATAGTAGCCAGGGGGCCAGAACTGACTAACTATGGCTACACCTTC.

This sequence joins TRBV7-6 and TRBJ2-1; D might be TRBD2 (5 bases). Trimming took off 1 base at V and 6 bases at J, with 13 bases between the two ends. The V gene's germline CDR1 is SGHVS and CDR2 FNYEAQ. The CDR3 spans 15 residues. The CDR3 nucleotides read TGTGCCAGCAGCTTAGGACCGGCAGAGGGCAATGAGCAGTTCTTC. Its translation: CASSLGPAEGNEQFF.

CDR3 DNA: TGTGCCAGTAGCGACAGGGATACCTACGAGCAGTACTTC. Translating it yields CASSDRDTYEQYF. The V call is TRBV19, the J call TRBJ2-7, with 7 bases identical to TRBD1. The CDR3 spans 13 residues. The J segment lost 2 bases and the V segment lost 6 bases, leaving 4 bases of the junction unmatched. CDR1 and CDR2 (germline): LNHDA, SQIVND (reference sequence).

The rearrangement joins TRBV11-2 to TRBJ2-2; 9 bases are shared with TRBD1. Germline V gives CDR1 SGHAT, CDR2 FQNNGV. After removal of 6 bases from V and 5 bases from J, the junction contained 7 bases not matched to a gene. The CDR3 covers 15 residues. CDR3 protein: CASRAPGQGTGELFF. Here the CDR3 DNA reads TGTGCCAGCAGGGCACCGGGACAGGGTACCGGGGAGCTGTTTTTT.

The chain carries TRBV19 and TRBJ1-1; D remains unclear. The V and J ends lost 5 bases and 6 bases respectively, with 13 bases between them. This CDR3 is 13 amino acids long. The germline gives CDR1 LNHDA, CDR2 SQIVND (reference sequence). The CDR3 sequence is CASSLRTRAEAFF. CDR3 nucleotides: TGTGCCAGTAGTCTGAGGACTCGGGCTGAAGCTTTCTTT.

The V and J genes are TRBV27 and TRBJ2-7; D is perhaps TRBD1 or TRBD2 (5 bases each). V lost 6 bases to trimming and J lost 10 bases, with 28 bases between them. Germline CDR1 is MNHEY and CDR2 is SMNVEV (reference sequence). The CDR3 extends over 16 amino acids. The CDR3 sequence is CASRSRLGVGMYGQYF. CDR3 nucleotide sequence: TGTGCCAGCAGGTCGCGTTTGGGGGTAGGCATGTACGGTCAGTACTTC.

On this clone: The junction departs from the called germline gene at one end, perhaps through a read error. This sequence joins TRBV28 and TRBJ2-4; D is ambiguous. CDR3 size: 12 residues. The germline CDR1 and CDR2 sequences are MDHEN and SYDVKM. The CDR3 DNA reads TGTGCCAGCAGTTATTTCAAAAGCATTCAGTACTTC. It yields the protein CASSYFKSIQYF.

CDR3: CASSTGTFNEQFF. CDR3 DNA sequence: TGTGCCAGTAGCACCGGGACTTTCAATGAGCAGTTCTTC. The J gene is TRBJ2-1, the V gene TRBV19, with D perhaps matching TRBD2 (6 bases). The germline V gene encodes CDR1 LNHDA and CDR2 SQIVND (reference sequence). The germline V and J ends were trimmed by 6 bases and 6 bases, with 12 bases remaining between them. The CDR3 runs to 13 residues.

V is TRBV7-2 and J is TRBJ2-4; perhaps TRBD2 as D (6 bases). Germline values: CDR1 SGHTA, CDR2 FQGNSA. Trimming took 5 bases from V and 7 from J, leaving 18 bases between them. The CDR3 length is 15 residues. The CDR3 sequence is CASSQTRARGNIQYF. DNA for the CDR3: TGTGCCAGCAGCCAAACCAGGGCCCGGGGGAACATTCAGTACTTC.

In regard to this clone: Other DNA sequences in this specimen translate into the identical CDR3. This chain connects TRBV28 to TRBJ1-1; D is perhaps TRBD1 (5 bases). Germline V gene data show CDR1 as MDHEN and CDR2 as SYDVKM. Trimming stripped 6 bases from V and 4 bases from J, with 15 bases between. The length of the CDR3 is 14 residues. The CDR3 DNA is TGTGCCAGCAGCTCCGGGACGGGGGTCACTGAAGCTTTCTTT. Translating it yields CASSSGTGVTEAFF. Looking up the rest from reference TRBV28 and TRBJ1-1 gives the full variable domain: DVKVTQSSRYLVKRTGEKVFLECVQDMDHENMFWYRQDPGLGLRLIYFSYDVKMKEKGDIPEGYSVSREKKERFSLILESASTNQTSMYLCASSSGTGVTEAFFGQGTRLTVV.

The V call is TRBV3-1 (or the pseudogene TRBV3-2), the J call TRBJ2-3, with 13 bases identical to TRBD2. V gave up 4 bases and J gave up 8 bases; unmatched junction bases: 3. This CDR3 spans 14 amino acids. Germline CDR1 reads LGHDT; CDR2 reads YNNKEL (reference sequence). The CDR3 sequence: CASSPTSGRGTQYF. The CDR3 region has the DNA TGTGCCAGCAGCCCTACTAGCGGGAGGGGTACGCAGTATTTT.